This TCR beta chain originates from a study of blood T cell repertoires in COVID-19. Study-level background: Both acute and convalescent COVID-19 samples were obtained from the United States, Italy and Spain. The analysed material was cDNA or gDNA that came from T cells, B-cell-depleted T cells, or PBMCs.

V trimming: 5 bases; J trimming: 7 bases; junction bases outside the gene matches: 10. The CDR3 has 17 residues. Germline lookup yields CDR1 SGHVS and CDR2 FNYEAQ. Original data processing: Nucleated cell counts were estimated from reference gene primer amplification. Produced via immunoSEQ multiplex PCR; TCRdb's table is partial and in-frame only. V, J and clone size derive from that table, while D and trimming were established from the DNA sequence. The data show roughly 330,000 clones, around nine tenths seen once. The V and J genes are TRBV7-6 and TRBJ2-2; TRBD2 agrees at 13 bases. Sequencing was performed on peripheral blood. The receptor comes from a woman between 50 and 59 years old with active or convalescent COVID-19. The CDR3 DNA reads TGTGCCAGCAGCCTGACACCCGGGACTAGCGGGATCGGGGAGCTGTTTTTT. Amino acids: CASSLTPGTSGIGELFF.